This T cell receptor beta chain was identified in a study of blood T cell repertoires in COVID-19. In the original workflow: Reference gene primer amplification gave estimated nucleated cell counts. This table comes from immunoSEQ multiplex PCR, and its TCRdb copy is limited to in-frame clones, with some not included. Clonal size and the V and J genes are those of that table, whereas D and trimming came from the DNA. The sample holds about 210,000 clones, 84% seen once. Material for sequencing was peripheral blood. The clonotype comes from a woman in her 50s with active or convalescent COVID-19.

CDR3 residues: CASRETTGATRWNQPQHF. The DNA of the CDR3 is TGTGCCAGCAGAGAAACGACAGGGGCAACACGTTGGAATCAGCCCCAGCATTTT. This sequence joins TRBV28 and TRBJ1-5; TRBD1 aligns across 8 bases. This CDR3 is built from 18 residues. The V gene end was trimmed by 6 bases and the J gene end by 4 bases; junction bases not matched to a gene: 17. CDR1 is MDHEN and CDR2 is SYDVKM in the germline V gene.